Shown below are 18 T cell receptor beta chains from a single sample sequenced in a study of identifying expanded T cells in peripheral blood. Profiling relied on immunoSEQ multiplex PCR, and the TCRdb table lists in-frame clones only, not all of them. The repertoire includes 51,000 or so clones, approximately 79% of them detected once, and approximately 15% sits in the top ten. The sample comprised blood. Receptors were obtained from a person aged 18-69 years in good health.

This clone showed up just once. This sequence joins TRBV30 and TRBJ2-2; D might be TRBD2 (6 bases). The germline V and J ends were trimmed by 4 bases and 4 bases, with 7 bases remaining between them. The CDR3 is made up of 12 amino acids. The germline CDR1 and CDR2 sequences are GTSNPN and SVGIG (reference sequence). CDR3 sequence reads: CAWTEGTGELFF. Here the CDR3 DNA reads TGTGCCTGGACGGAGGGCACCGGGGAGCTGTTTTTT.

This chain links TRBV2 with TRBJ2-7, with 8 bases lining up with TRBD1. From germline, CDR1 is SNHLY and CDR2 FYNNEI. V dropped 5 bases and J dropped 0; count of bases not matched to a gene: 3. This CDR3 has 14 residues. The CDR3 sequence is CASSRQGSSYEQYF. CDR3 DNA sequence: TGTGCCAGCAGTAGACAGGGGAGCTCCTACGAGCAGTACTTC.

This sequence joins TRBV5-1 and TRBJ1-1; the match to TRBD1 covers 7 bases. Germline-derived CDR1 and CDR2 are SGHRS and YFSETQ. The CDR3 spans 16 residues. Trimming cost V 2 bases and J 2 bases; bases outside gene matches: 9. The chain's CDR3 is CASSFTLTGRNTEAFF. The CDR3 nucleotides are TGCGCCAGCAGCTTTACATTGACAGGGAGAAACACTGAAGCTTTCTTT.

V gene TRBV7-8 combines with J gene TRBJ2-2; TRBD1 is a possible D gene (7 bases). Deletions cut 4 bases from V and 1 base from J, with 13 bases between. The germline CDR1 and CDR2 sequences are SGHVS and FQNEAQ. This CDR3 has 16 residues. The CDR3 DNA sequence: TGTGCCAGCAGCTCGCGGAGGGGGCAGAACACCGGGGAGCTGTTTTTT. This sequence encodes CASSSRRGQNTGELFF.

This chain links TRBV5-4 with TRBJ2-3, with a tentative D call TRBD1 (7 bases). Germline-derived CDR1 and CDR2 are SGHNT and YYREEE (reference sequence). The CDR3 totals 14 residues. V was cut by 1 base and J by 5 bases, with 11 bases left in between. The CDR3 sequence: CASSLRQGGDTQYF. CDR3 bases: TGTGCCAGCAGCTTGCGTCAGGGGGGAGATACGCAGTATTTT. Filled out from reference TRBV5-4 and TRBJ2-3, the complete variable domain reads ETGVTQSPTHLIKTRGQQVTLRCSSQSGHNTVSWYQQALGQGPQFIFQYYREEENGRGNFPPRFSGLQFPNYSSELNVNALELDDSALYLCASSLRQGGDTQYFGPGTRLTVL.

The chain is built from TRBV19 and TRBJ2-1; 8 nucleotides agree with TRBD1. This CDR3 has 14 residues. The germline CDR1 and CDR2 sequences are LNHDA and SQIVND (reference sequence). J gave up 4 bases and V 10 bases, and 9 bases lay outside the gene matches. The DNA of the CDR3 is TGTGCCACCAGAGGTGGACAGGGATACAATGAGCAGTTCTTC. This codes for CATRGGQGYNEQFF.

The CDR3 is CASSEARGTQYF. For the CDR3, the DNA is TGTGCCAGCAGTGAAGCGCGGGGGACGCAGTATTTT. The V and J genes are TRBV6-1 and TRBJ2-3; TRBD2 matches 7 bases. V was pared by 0 bases and J by 9 bases, with 0 bases of the junction left unmatched. The length of the CDR3 is 12 residues. The V gene's germline CDR1 is MNHNS and CDR2 SASEGT.

The J gene is TRBJ2-7, the V gene TRBV27; TRBD2 aligns across 8 bases. The CDR3 is 14 residues long. From germline, CDR1 is MNHEY and CDR2 SMNVEV (reference sequence). Trimming removed 5 bases from V and 5 bases from J; junction bases left unmatched: 8. The CDR3 coding sequence is TGTGCCAGCAGTGTCCGGGGGGGCGCGGACGAGCAGTACTTC. It specifies CASSVRGGADEQYF.

This chain joins TRBV6-4 and TRBJ2-1; 7 bases match TRBD2. Trimming at V came to 6 bases and at J to 0 bases, leaving 8 bases not matched to a gene. The CDR3 totals 16 residues. Germline loops: CDR1 MRHNA, CDR2 SNTAGT. The CDR3 bases are TGTGCCAGCAGCTTACTAGCGAGGAGCTCCTACAATGAGCAGTTCTTC. Amino acids: CASSLLARSSYNEQFF.

This chain connects TRBV14 to TRBJ2-5, with D possibly TRBD1 on 5 matching bases. The CDR3 loop spans 14 amino acids. V gave up 1 base and J gave up 5 bases, with 11 bases separating them. The germline gives CDR1 SGHDN, CDR2 FVKESK. This CDR3 reads CASSQGGAFETQYF. DNA for the CDR3: TGTGCCAGCAGCCAAGGGGGCGCGTTCGAGACCCAGTACTTC.

The chain recombines TRBV7-9 with TRBJ2-1; 11 bases agree with TRBD2. Trimming at V came to 5 bases and at J to 5 bases, leaving 11 bases not matched to a gene. The germline CDR1 and CDR2 sequences are SEHNR and FQNEAQ (reference sequence). The CDR3 extends over 17 amino acids. The CDR3 sequence is CASSPGALAGEHNEQFF. The CDR3 DNA is TGTGCCAGCAGCCCTGGAGCACTAGCGGGAGAACACAATGAGCAGTTCTTC.

The V call is TRBV20-1, the J call TRBJ2-5; D gene uncertain. CDR1 and CDR2 from the germline V gene are DFQATT and SNEGSKA (reference sequence). The CDR3 sequence is 11 residues long. Deletions cut 5 bases from V and 5 bases from J, with 9 bases between. This chain's CDR3 is CSAPELETQYF. CDR3 DNA: TGCAGTGCTCCCGAGCTGGAGACCCAGTACTTC.

V is TRBV4-1 and J is TRBJ2-3; 14 nucleotides agree with TRBD2. CDR1 is MGHRA, CDR2 YSYEKL, per germline. The V segment lost 3 bases and the J segment 3 bases; nucleotides outside the gene matches: 5. The CDR3 has 17 amino acids. The CDR3 coding sequence is TGCGCCAGCAGCCACGGGACTAGCGGGAGTAGGACAGATACGCAGTATTTT. It codes for CASSHGTSGSRTDTQYF.

This clone is judged medium-sized (0.01 to 0.1%). The CDR3 sequence: CASSYQLLTGNTEAFF. In nucleotides, the CDR3 is TGTGCCAGCAGTTACCAATTACTGACAGGGAACACTGAAGCTTTCTTT. V gene TRBV6-5 combines with J gene TRBJ1-1; D possibly corresponds to TRBD1 (6 bases). The CDR3 extends over 16 amino acids. CDR1 MNHEY and CDR2 SVGAGI come from the germline V gene. V shed 2 bases and J shed 1 base, with 14 bases lying between them.

This chain links TRBV19 with TRBJ1-3, with 8 bases matching TRBD1. This CDR3 is built from 18 residues. Germline assignment: CDR1 LNHDA and CDR2 SQIVND (reference sequence). The V and J ends lost 7 bases and 2 bases, in that order; junction bases with no gene match: 16. In DNA, the CDR3 is TGTGCCAGTACTTTGTATGAGAGGACAGGGCCAGCTGGAAACACCATATATTTT. Amino acid sequence: CASTLYERTGPAGNTIYF.

The chain has TRBV7-2 and TRBJ2-7, with D tentatively TRBD2 (6 bases). The germline V gene has CDR1 SGHTA and CDR2 FQGNSA. The CDR3 spans 16 residues. Trimming shortened V by 4 bases and J by 2 bases, and 18 bases separated the two germline ends. CDR3 in DNA: TGTGCCAGCAGCTCTGGTAGCGGACCACCTCCCTACGAGCAGTACTTC. Translated, it gives CASSSGSGPPPYEQYF.

The chain recombines TRBV18 with TRBJ2-5; D unclear. This CDR3 has 12 amino acids. Between the trimmed V and J ends, which lost 3 bases and 1 base, there was a span of 3 bases. Germline-derived CDR1 and CDR2 are KGHSH and LQKENI. The CDR3 bases are TGTGCCAGCTCACCCTCCCAAGAGACCCAGTACTTC. Translating it yields CASSPSQETQYF. Using reference TRBV18 and TRBJ2-5 for the parts outside the CDR3, the full variable domain is NAGVMQNPRHLVRRRGQEARLRCSPMKGHSHVYWYRQLPEEGLKFMVYLQKENIIDESGMPKERFSAEFPKEGPSILRIQQVVRGDSAAYFCASSPSQETQYFGPGTRLLVL.

J is TRBJ2-7 and V is TRBV6-5, with 7 bases identical to TRBD2. Trimming took 2 bases from V and 8 from J; bases not matched to a gene: 9. Germline loops: CDR1 MNHEY, CDR2 SVGAGI. The CDR3 extends over 14 amino acids. The chain's CDR3 is CASSYPRGGGKQYF. CDR3 sequence (DNA): TGTGCCAGCAGTTACCCCCGTGGGGGGGGGAAGCAGTACTTC.